Listed below are T cell receptor beta chains from one sample, sequenced in a study of spatial heterogeneity in lung cancer. MiXCR, run by TCRdb on the 5' RACE reads, gives a single entry per CDR3 protein. The sample has around 8,700 distinct CDR3 sequences; 5% to 6.5% are singletons. Specimen: lung tumor tissue, collected at surgery. These receptors all come from a female donor with early-stage non-small cell lung cancer. Both conserved end residues are part of each CDR3. The D gene is left open where the match is weak. Rows may omit the clone size; those that give it use once, few, many or a size class.

clone size: medium-sized; D gene: .; V gene: TRBV5-1; J gene: TRBJ1-1; CDR3 protein: CASSPSGQGNTEAFF; CDR3 DNA: TGCGCCAGCAGCCCGAGTGGGCAGGGGAACACTGAAGCTTTCTTT
clone size: .; D gene: .; V gene: TRBV4-1; J gene: TRBJ1-1; CDR3 protein: CASRSGAQDPTEAFF; CDR3 DNA: TGCGCCAGCAGGTCGGGGGCCCAGGACCCCACTGAAGCTTTCTTT
clone size: many; D gene: TRBD1; V gene: TRBV5-1; J gene: TRBJ2-2; CDR3 protein: CASSLKQTGGEGELFF; CDR3 DNA: TGCGCCAGCAGCCTGAAGCAGACAGGGGGCGAAGGGGAGCTGTTTTTT
clone size: .; D gene: .; V gene: TRBV3-1; J gene: TRBJ1-1; CDR3 protein: CASSQGFGVATYAFF; CDR3 DNA: TGTGCCAGCAGCCAAGGCTTCGGCGTCGCGACGTACGCTTTCTTT
clone size: many; D gene: .; V gene: TRBV5-4; J gene: TRBJ1-6; CDR3 protein: CASSLGRVESPLHF; CDR3 DNA: TGTGCCAGCAGCTTGGGCAGGGTCGAATCACCCCTCCACTTT
clone size: many; D gene: .; V gene: TRBV19; J gene: TRBJ2-1; CDR3 protein: CASSIRAFAYNEQFF; CDR3 DNA: TGTGCCAGTAGTATTCGAGCGTTTGCCTACAATGAGCAGTTCTTC
clone size: many; D gene: .; V gene: TRBV27; J gene: TRBJ2-3; CDR3 protein: CASSLSPQGDTQYF; CDR3 DNA: TGTGCCAGCAGTTTATCACCCCAAGGAGATACGCAGTATTTT
clone size: many; D gene: .; V gene: TRBV5-8; J gene: TRBJ2-3; CDR3 protein: CASSLGISTDTQYF; CDR3 DNA: TGTGCCAGCAGCTTGGGAATTAGCACAGATACGCAGTATTTT
clone size: many; D gene: .; V gene: TRBV20-1; J gene: TRBJ1-1; CDR3 protein: CSARHSTEAFF; CDR3 DNA: TGCAGTGCCAGACATAGCACTGAAGCTTTCTTT
clone size: many; D gene: TRBD1; V gene: TRBV5-4; J gene: TRBJ2-7; CDR3 protein: CAGRSDDRGSYEQYF; CDR3 DNA: TGTGCCGGCAGGTCAGACGACAGGGGATCCTACGAGCAGTACTTC
clone size: many; D gene: .; V gene: TRBV5-6; J gene: TRBJ2-1; CDR3 protein: CASSLTRGPGEYNEQFF; CDR3 DNA: TGTGCCAGCAGCTTGACCCGAGGACCAGGGGAGTACAATGAGCAGTTCTTC
clone size: many; D gene: TRBD1; V gene: TRBV19; J gene: TRBJ2-2; CDR3 protein: CASSTAGGRTGELFF; CDR3 DNA: TGTGCCAGTAGTACCGCAGGGGGCCGGACCGGGGAGCTGTTTTTT
clone size: many; D gene: .; V gene: TRBV5-1; J gene: TRBJ2-3; CDR3 protein: CASSTNPSTDTQYF; CDR3 DNA: TGCGCCAGCAGCACAAATCCTAGCACAGATACGCAGTATTTT
clone size: many; D gene: .; V gene: TRBV7-9; J gene: TRBJ1-1; CDR3 protein: CASSREGTEAFF; CDR3 DNA: TGTGCCAGCAGTCGGGAGGGCACTGAAGCTTTCTTT
clone size: few; D gene: TRBD1; V gene: TRBV7-8; J gene: TRBJ1-5; CDR3 protein: CASSFDRGVSQPQHF; CDR3 DNA: TGTGCCAGCAGCTTCGACAGGGGGGTCAGCCAGCCCCAGCATTTT
clone size: many; D gene: TRBD2; V gene: TRBV10-2; J gene: TRBJ2-2; CDR3 protein: CASFGREGRTGELFF; CDR3 DNA: TGCGCCAGCTTCGGGCGGGAGGGCCGAACCGGGGAGCTGTTTTTT
clone size: many; D gene: .; V gene: TRBV12-3/TRBV12-4; J gene: TRBJ1-1; CDR3 protein: CASSKQGANTEAFF; CDR3 DNA: TGTGCCAGCAGTAAACAGGGAGCGAACACTGAAGCTTTCTTT
clone size: .; D gene: .; V gene: TRBV7-2; J gene: TRBJ1-2; CDR3 protein: CASSSDRKGYTF; CDR3 DNA: TGTGCCAGCAGCTCGGACAGAAAAGGCTACACCTTC
clone size: few; D gene: TRBD1; V gene: TRBV5-6; J gene: TRBJ1-6; CDR3 protein: CASSLWTGAESSPLHF; CDR3 DNA: TGTGCCAGCAGCTTGTGGACAGGGGCCGAGAGTTCACCCCTCCACTTT
clone size: many; D gene: .; V gene: TRBV6-5; J gene: TRBJ2-1; CDR3 protein: CASSLLAAHYNEQFF; CDR3 DNA: TGTGCCAGCAGTTTGTTGGCGGCCCACTACAATGAGCAGTTCTTC
clone size: many; D gene: TRBD2; V gene: TRBV7-2; J gene: TRBJ2-1; CDR3 protein: CASSHGLAGAYNEQFF; CDR3 DNA: TGTGCCAGCAGCCATGGACTAGCGGGAGCCTACAATGAGCAGTTCTTC
clone size: few; D gene: .; V gene: TRBV12-3/TRBV12-4; J gene: TRBJ2-1; CDR3 protein: CASSVGPGSRDEQFF; CDR3 DNA: TGTGCCAGCAGTGTAGGACCGGGGTCTAGGGATGAGCAGTTCTTC
clone size: many; D gene: .; V gene: TRBV9; J gene: TRBJ2-3; CDR3 protein: CASSTRPVDTQYF; CDR3 DNA: TGTGCCAGCAGCACCCGACCCGTGGATACGCAGTATTTT
clone size: medium-sized; D gene: .; V gene: TRBV5-4; J gene: TRBJ2-2; CDR3 protein: CASSPYGGLDTGELFF; CDR3 DNA: TGTGCCAGCAGCCCCTATGGGGGGTTGGACACCGGGGAGCTGTTTTTT
clone size: many; D gene: .; V gene: TRBV10-3; J gene: TRBJ1-3; CDR3 protein: CAISEIQPMGNTIYF; CDR3 DNA: TGTGCCATCAGTGAGATACAGCCGATGGGAAACACCATATATTTT
clone size: many; D gene: .; V gene: TRBV7-2; J gene: TRBJ2-1; CDR3 protein: CASSLRAGLSSYNEQFF; CDR3 DNA: TGTGCCAGCAGCTTAAGGGCGGGATTGAGCTCCTACAATGAGCAGTTCTTC
clone size: many; D gene: .; V gene: TRBV3-2; J gene: TRBJ1-5; CDR3 protein: CASSQVSGNQPQHF; CDR3 DNA: TGTGCCAGCAGCCAAGTATCTGGAAATCAGCCCCAGCATTTT
clone size: many; D gene: .; V gene: TRBV4-3; J gene: TRBJ1-3; CDR3 protein: CASSQEQGSGNTIYF; CDR3 DNA: TGCGCCAGCAGCCAAGAACAAGGATCCGGAAACACCATATATTTT
clone size: large; D gene: .; V gene: TRBV7-2; J gene: TRBJ2-7; CDR3 protein: CASSLIAGTYEQYF; CDR3 DNA: TGTGCCAGCAGCTTAATTGCGGGAACCTACGAGCAGTACTTC
clone size: medium-sized; D gene: .; V gene: TRBV4-1; J gene: TRBJ2-1; CDR3 protein: CASSQEFGGYNEQFF; CDR3 DNA: TGCGCCAGCAGCCAAGAGTTCGGGGGTTACAATGAGCAGTTCTTC
clone size: many; D gene: .; V gene: TRBV11-2; J gene: TRBJ1-1; CDR3 protein: CASRYQNTEAFF; CDR3 DNA: TGTGCCAGCAGATATCAGAACACTGAAGCTTTCTTT
clone size: many; D gene: .; V gene: TRBV12-3/TRBV12-4; J gene: TRBJ1-1; CDR3 protein: CASSFPAPNTEAFF; CDR3 DNA: TGTGCCAGCAGTTTTCCTGCCCCGAACACTGAAGCTTTCTTT
clone size: many; D gene: TRBD2; V gene: TRBV2; J gene: TRBJ2-5; CDR3 protein: CASSDPSGSTKTQYF; CDR3 DNA: TGTGCCAGCAGTGATCCTAGCGGGTCAACTAAGACCCAGTACTTC
clone size: .; D gene: TRBD1; V gene: TRBV7-2; J gene: TRBJ2-7; CDR3 protein: CASSEGAVSYEQYF; CDR3 DNA: TGTGCCAGCAGCGAGGGGGCCGTATCCTACGAGCAGTACTTC
clone size: medium-sized; D gene: .; V gene: TRBV4-3; J gene: TRBJ2-7; CDR3 protein: CASSPYLRYEQYF; CDR3 DNA: TGCGCCAGCAGCCCCTACCTGAGGTACGAGCAGTACTTC
clone size: medium-sized; D gene: .; V gene: TRBV10-3; J gene: TRBJ2-2; CDR3 protein: CAISYQQRQARNTGELFF; CDR3 DNA: TGTGCCATCAGTTACCAACAACGACAGGCTCGAAACACCGGGGAGCTGTTTTTT
clone size: many; D gene: .; V gene: TRBV7-2; J gene: TRBJ2-7; CDR3 protein: CASSLLVTSYEQYF; CDR3 DNA: TGTGCCAGCAGCTTGCTAGTAACCTCCTACGAGCAGTACTTC
clone size: medium-sized; D gene: TRBD1; V gene: TRBV4-3; J gene: TRBJ1-2; CDR3 protein: CASSLFHRDSFNYGYTF; CDR3 DNA: TGCGCCAGCAGCCTATTTCACCGGGACAGCTTTAACTATGGCTACACCTTC
clone size: many; D gene: .; V gene: TRBV12-3/TRBV12-4; J gene: TRBJ1-5; CDR3 protein: CASSLAPDQPQHF; CDR3 DNA: TGTGCCAGCAGTTTAGCGCCCGATCAGCCCCAGCATTTT
clone size: .; D gene: TRBD1; V gene: TRBV29-1; J gene: TRBJ2-2; CDR3 protein: CSAEGQGAVGELFF; CDR3 DNA: TGCAGCGCAGAGGGACAGGGGGCTGTCGGGGAGCTGTTTTTT
clone size: .; D gene: TRBD2; V gene: TRBV6-1; J gene: TRBJ2-3; CDR3 protein: CASSGAGGPYDTQYF; CDR3 DNA: TGTGCCAGCAGTGGAGCGGGAGGTCCTTACGATACGCAGTATTTT
clone size: medium-sized; D gene: TRBD1; V gene: TRBV20-1; J gene: TRBJ2-3; CDR3 protein: CSAPQGATDTQYF; CDR3 DNA: TGCAGTGCTCCACAGGGGGCCACAGATACGCAGTATTTT